The T cell receptor beta chain described here comes from a study of cytomegalovirus exposure and HLA in healthy donors. V gave up 1 base and J gave up 6 bases; unmatched junction bases: 5. Germline V gene lookup returns CDR1 MGHRA and CDR2 YSYEKL. This CDR3 is 15 amino acids long. A word on this clone: No antigen is known for it.

Vbeta (60) and Jbeta (13) primers were used in the PCR. In the original processing: In a later analysis, of 84 million or so unique beta chains, roughly 11 million appeared in at least two donors. Assay: immunoSEQ multiplex PCR; the TCRdb copy retains only in-frame clones and omits some. D and trimming come from the DNA, and the V and J calls and clone size come from that table. The sample yields more than 80,000 clones, 86% seen once. Study-wide results and limits: It was assumed in the presence/absence analyses that sequencing depth was roughly uniform across donors. The authors later found HLA-associated TCR beta chains more clonally expanded than equally common others. Cytomegalovirus status was reportedly diagnosed by the classifier with high specificity and sensitivity.

V and J are TRBV4-1 and TRBJ2-1, with TRBD2 identical over 8 bases. Sequencing was performed on PBMCs. This TCR came from a young man in good health and CMV-seropositive. The CDR3 is CASSQAGRATNEQFF. The CDR3 region has the DNA TGCGCCAGCAGCCAAGCCGGGAGGGCCACCAATGAGCAGTTCTTC.